Presented here are 28 T cell receptor beta chains from one specimen sequenced in a study of cytomegalovirus exposure and HLA in healthy donors. The PCR employed 60 Vbeta primers together with 13 Jbeta primers. Repertoires were generated with immunoSEQ multiplex PCR, while TCRdb's copy carries only in-frame clones and drops some. The repertoire table contains under 200,000 clones. Sequencing input: PBMCs. Source of these receptors: a man under 40 in good health and CMV-seronegative.

CDR3 region: CASTPGTGTGFTEAFF. CDR3 sequence (DNA): TGTGCCAGCACGCCTGGTACCGGGACAGGGTTCACTGAAGCTTTCTTT. This chain uses TRBV9 with TRBJ1-1; 9 bases line up with TRBD1. Trimming removed 6 bases from V and 4 bases from J; junction bases left unmatched: 13. The germline gives CDR1 SGDLS, CDR2 YYNGEE. The CDR3 contains 16 residues.

DNA for the CDR3: TGTGCCATCCCTAGCGGGGGGGCCCCAGATACGCAGTATTTT. Translating it yields CAIPSGGAPDTQYF. The J gene is TRBJ2-3, the V gene TRBV7-2; 12 nucleotides line up with TRBD2. Per the germline V gene, CDR1 is SGHTA and CDR2 is FQGNSA. The CDR3 loop spans 14 amino acids. After removal of 10 bases from V and 4 bases from J, the junction contained 6 bases not matched to a gene.

This chain connects TRBV29-1 to TRBJ1-6; 7 nucleotides line up with TRBD1. V gave up 6 bases and J gave up 9 bases; unmatched junction bases: 11. This CDR3 contains 14 residues. CDR1 is SQVTM, CDR2 ANQGSEA, per germline. This CDR3 reads CSVSGGPGGSPLHF. The CDR3 bases are TGCAGCGTCTCTGGCGGGCCAGGGGGTTCACCCCTCCACTTT. Drawing the rest from reference TRBV29-1 and TRBJ1-6, the complete variable domain is SAVISQKPSRDICQRGTSLTIQCQVDSQVTMMFWYRQQPGQSLTLIATANQGSEATYESGFVIDKFPISRPNLTFSTLTVSNMSPEDSSIYLCSVSGGPGGSPLHFGNGTRLTVT.

The chain couples TRBV18 to TRBJ2-3; D unresolved. The germline gives CDR1 KGHSH, CDR2 LQKENI. This CDR3 region has 14 residues. Trimming took off 2 bases at V and 2 bases at J, with 8 bases between the two ends. The CDR3 DNA reads TGTGCCAGCTCACCAGACTCCTCCACAGATACGCAGTATTTT. Residues: CASSPDSSTDTQYF.

V and J are TRBV5-6 and TRBJ2-3, with D perhaps matching TRBD2 (6 bases). The CDR3 totals 16 residues. The germline V gene has CDR1 SGHDT and CDR2 YYEEEE. V lost 4 bases to trimming and J lost 2 bases, with 17 bases between them. The CDR3 DNA reads as TGTGCCAGCAGCGCGGGACCCCAAAACCCCACAGATACGCAGTATTTT. Translated: CASSAGPQNPTDTQYF. The entire variable domain, with the rest obtained from reference TRBV5-6 and TRBJ2-3, is as follows: DAGVTQSPTHLIKTRGQQVTLRCSPKSGHDTVSWYQQALGQGPQFIFQYYEEEERQRGNFPDRFSGHQFPNYSSELNVNALLLGDSALYLCASSAGPQNPTDTQYFGPGTRLTVL.

The chain recombines TRBV28 with TRBJ1-2; D not resolved. The CDR3 has 15 residues. CDR1 is MDHEN, CDR2 SYDVKM, per germline. The V end lost 1 base, the J end lost 8 bases, and 17 bases lay between the germline ends. CDR3 residues: CASSLYRGGTRGYTF. In DNA, the CDR3 is TGTGCCAGCAGTTTATACAGAGGAGGAACGAGGGGCTACACCTTC.

V usage is TRBV19 and J usage is TRBJ1-5; the D gene is possibly TRBD2 (6 bases). The J call may be wrong; the DNA end is better matched by TRBJ2-3. Germline values: CDR1 LNHDA, CDR2 SQIVND (reference sequence). The CDR3 is 14 amino acids. DNA of the CDR3: TGTGCCAGTAGTTACGGGGGTGGCAATCAGCCCCAGTATTTT. Its protein is CASSYGGGNQPQYF.

CDR3 residues: CASSQEVNRGYYNEQFF. The CDR3 bases are TGCGCCAGCAGCCAAGAGGTGAATAGGGGATACTACAATGAGCAGTTCTTC. This chain links TRBV4-3 with TRBJ2-1, with a weak D call TRBD1 (5 bases). Trimming removed 0 bases from V and 3 bases from J, with 15 bases in between. Germline loops: CDR1 LGHNA, CDR2 YSLEER. This CDR3 is 17 amino acids long.

J is TRBJ2-7 and V is TRBV5-1; TRBD2 matches at 7 bases. The CDR3 has 16 amino acids. Trimming cost V 0 bases and J 0 bases; bases outside gene matches: 6. The germline gives CDR1 SGHRS, CDR2 YFSETQ. The CDR3 DNA sequence: TGCGCCAGCAGCTTGGAAGGGACTACGGGCTCCTACGAGCAGTACTTC. Its protein is CASSLEGTTGSYEQYF.

The rearrangement joins TRBV11-2 to TRBJ2-3; 7 nucleotides line up with TRBD2. The germline CDR1 and CDR2 sequences are SGHAT and FQNNGV. The V and J ends lost 2 bases and 2 bases, in that order; junction bases with no gene match: 4. This CDR3 is 15 amino acids long. CDR3: CASSLLADYTDTQYF. As DNA, the CDR3 is TGTGCCAGCAGCTTACTAGCGGATTACACAGATACGCAGTATTTT.

V usage is TRBV19 and J usage is TRBJ2-7; perhaps TRBD1 as D (5 bases). In germline, CDR1 is LNHDA, CDR2 SQIVND (reference sequence). Trimming left V 3 bases short and J 7 bases short, with 13 bases between. The CDR3 spans 13 residues. DNA for the CDR3: TGTGCCAGTAGTATCCCAGGGCAAAAGGAGCAGTACTTC. The encoded protein is CASSIPGQKEQYF.

The gene calls are TRBV5-4 and TRBJ2-6; no reliable D call. V lost 0 bases and J lost 4, with 8 bases in between. The CDR3 runs to 15 residues. The V gene's germline CDR1 is SGHNT and CDR2 YYREEE (reference sequence). In DNA form, the CDR3 reads TGTGCCAGCAGCTTGGGACTTTCGGGGGCCAACGTCCTGACTTTC. This codes for CASSLGLSGANVLTF.

The rearrangement joins TRBV27 to TRBJ2-3; TRBD1 agrees at 7 bases. Unmatched junction bases numbered 9, after V lost 8 bases and J lost 7 bases. Germline CDR1 reads MNHEY; CDR2 reads SMNVEV (reference sequence). This CDR3 is built from 13 residues. Here the CDR3 DNA reads TGTGCCAGCCGACCAACAGGGGCGAATACGCAGTATTTT. Protein product: CASRPTGANTQYF.

The V call is TRBV30, the J call TRBJ2-2; D is perhaps TRBD1 (5 bases). The V end lost 2 bases, the J end lost 4 bases, and 17 bases lay between the germline ends. Per the germline V gene, CDR1 is GTSNPN and CDR2 is SVGIG (reference sequence). This CDR3 spans 16 amino acids. CDR3 region: CAWSRLYHTGTGELFF. The CDR3 bases are TGTGCCTGGAGTCGACTGTACCATACAGGCACCGGGGAGCTGTTTTTT.

The chain employs TRBV6-1 and TRBJ1-5; 7 bases are shared with TRBD1. The CDR3 sequence is 15 residues long. Germline lookup yields CDR1 MNHNS and CDR2 SASEGT. The V segment lost 6 bases and the J segment 0 bases; nucleotides outside the gene matches: 5. The DNA of the CDR3 is TGTGCCAGCAGAAGACAGGGCCATAGCAATCAGCCCCAGCATTTT. It specifies CASRRQGHSNQPQHF.

The rearrangement uses TRBV5-1 and TRBJ2-7; 7 bases agree with TRBD1. Germline assignment: CDR1 SGHRS and CDR2 YFSETQ. Trimming cost V 0 bases and J 4 bases; bases outside gene matches: 7. The CDR3 contains 15 residues. CDR3 nucleotides: TGCGCCAGCAGCTTGGCTACCAGGGGGAGTTACGAGCAGTACTTC. This codes for CASSLATRGSYEQYF.

This chain connects TRBV6-5 to TRBJ1-1, with D possibly TRBD1 on 5 matching bases. V was trimmed by 0 bases and J by 4 bases, leaving 12 bases between them. Germline loops: CDR1 MNHEY, CDR2 SVGAGI. The CDR3 length is 15 residues. CDR3 protein: CASSYSTGGSTEAFF. The CDR3 bases are TGTGCCAGCAGTTACTCGACGGGGGGATCCACTGAAGCTTTCTTT.

The chain couples TRBV6-1 to TRBJ2-7; tentatively, D is TRBD1 (6 bases). Trimming removed 7 bases at V and 1 base at J, with 11 bases between. The CDR3 has 13 residues. Germline assignment: CDR1 MNHNS and CDR2 SASEGT. As DNA, the CDR3 is TGTGCCAGCATACGCACAGGGTCCTACGAGCAGTACTTC. This encodes CASIRTGSYEQYF.

The rearrangement joins TRBV7-2 to TRBJ1-5; D gene uncertain. Trimming removed 1 base from V and 7 bases from J, with 11 bases in between. Germline CDR1 SGHTA, CDR2 FQGNSA. This CDR3 has 14 amino acids. CDR3 sequence (DNA): TGTGCCAGCAGCTTAGTTATAAGTCGGCAGCCCCAGCATTTT. Amino acid sequence: CASSLVISRQPQHF.

The chain combines TRBV7-9 with TRBJ1-1, with 10 bases that match TRBD1. CDR3 length equals 15 residues. Germline V CDR1 and CDR2: SEHNR, FQNEAQ (reference sequence). V lost 5 bases, J lost 3 bases, and 6 bases stayed unmatched. The CDR3 DNA reads as TGTGCCAGCAGCCCTCTAGGGACAGGGGACACTGAAGCTTTCTTT. This translates into CASSPLGTGDTEAFF.

The chain carries TRBV7-6 and TRBJ1-6, with TRBD1 matching 10 bases. Per germline, CDR1 SGHVS and CDR2 FNYEAQ. V gave up 1 base and J gave up 3 bases; unmatched junction bases: 3. The CDR3 has 17 amino acids. For the CDR3, the DNA is TGTGCCAGCAGCTTAGGACAGGGGGCCGACTATAATTCACCCCTCCACTTT. Its protein product is CASSLGQGADYNSPLHF.

Turning to this clone: Other nucleotide sequences from this sample produce the same CDR3. The J gene is TRBJ1-5, the V gene TRBV30; 8 bases agree with TRBD1. The J segment lost 4 bases and the V segment lost 1 base, leaving 0 bases of the junction unmatched. The CDR3 runs to 13 residues. The germline V gene has CDR1 GTSNPN and CDR2 SVGIG (reference sequence). The CDR3 is CAWSGTGNQPQHF. CDR3 in DNA: TGTGCCTGGAGTGGGACAGGGAATCAGCCCCAGCATTTT.

The chain combines TRBV27 with TRBJ1-3; perhaps TRBD1 as D (5 bases). Germline V gene data show CDR1 as MNHEY and CDR2 as SMNVEV (reference sequence). CDR3 length: 20 residues. Trimming removed 2 bases at V and 1 base at J, with 24 bases between. This CDR3 is CASSLTGGLFHGRSGNTIYF. The CDR3 DNA sequence: TGTGCCAGCAGTTTAACCGGGGGACTGTTTCATGGGAGGTCTGGAAACACCATATATTTT.

V is TRBV15 and J is TRBJ2-3; 8 bases are shared with TRBD1. The CDR3 has 16 amino acids. Per the germline V gene, CDR1 is LNHNV and CDR2 is YYDKDF (reference sequence). J lost 1 base, V lost 0 bases, and 3 bases had no gene match. CDR3 in amino acids: CATSRDQGAGTDTQYF. In DNA form, the CDR3 reads TGTGCCACCAGCAGAGATCAGGGGGCAGGCACAGATACGCAGTATTTT.

The V call is TRBV2, the J call TRBJ2-2; 7 positions agree with TRBD1. Trimming at V came to 6 bases and at J to 1 base, leaving 8 bases not matched to a gene. Germline CDR1 and CDR2: SNHLY and FYNNEI. The CDR3 extends over 16 amino acids. The CDR3 loop is CASRRTGVRNTGELFF. In nucleotides, the CDR3 is TGTGCCAGCAGGCGCACAGGGGTGAGGAACACCGGGGAGCTGTTTTTT.

On this clone itself: One end of the junction is discordant with germline, which a read error may explain. The chain joins TRBV28 to TRBJ2-3; TRBD2 might be the D (7 bases). This CDR3 contains 15 residues. Germline CDR1 reads MDHEN; CDR2 reads SYDVKM. The CDR3 sequence is CAAMGSGIWTDMQYF. In DNA, the CDR3 is TGTGCCGCTATGGGGAGCGGGATCTGGACAGATATGCAGTATTTT.

The chain is built from TRBV5-1 and TRBJ1-1; TRBD1 matches at 7 bases. The CDR3 is made up of 13 amino acids. The V segment lost 2 bases and the J segment 6 bases; nucleotides outside the gene matches: 4. Germline values: CDR1 SGHRS, CDR2 YFSETQ. Written as DNA, the CDR3 is TGCGCCAGCAGCTTTTCCGACAGGGCTGAAGCTTTCTTT. As protein: CASSFSDRAEAFF. Complete variable domain (other parts from reference TRBV5-1 and TRBJ1-1): KAGVTQTPRYLIKTRGQQVTLSCSPISGHRSVSWYQQTPGQGLQFLFEYFSETQRNKGNFPGRFSGRQFSNSRSEMNVSTLELGDSALYLCASSFSDRAEAFFGQGTRLTVV.

The V call is TRBV5-1, the J call TRBJ2-3; 8 bases match TRBD2. CDR3 length equals 17 residues. The germline CDR1 and CDR2 sequences are SGHRS and YFSETQ. Trimming took 0 bases from V and 2 from J; bases not matched to a gene: 8. The CDR3 is CASSLGVAGYATDTQYF. The CDR3 coding sequence is TGCGCCAGCAGCTTGGGAGTAGCGGGATATGCCACAGATACGCAGTATTTT.